The clone carrying this T cell receptor beta chain has a single count. Its antigen remains unknown. The data were obtained in a study of T cell responses to AZD1222 COVID-19 vaccine. Findings and limits, study-wide: Epitopes outside B.1.351 and B.1.1.7 mutated regions reportedly drew nearly half of spike TCRs.

Profiling relied on immunoSEQ multiplex PCR, and the TCRdb table lists in-frame clones only, not all of them. The table records fewer than 100,000 clones, roughly 89% of them present only once. The length of the CDR3 is 16 residues. Per germline, CDR1 MNHNS and CDR2 SASEGT. Losses at the gene ends were 3 bases for V and 3 bases for J; bases not matched to a gene: 8. This TCR derives from an adult who received the AZD1222 COVID-19 vaccine. The chain uses TRBV6-1 and TRBJ2-7; 10 bases match TRBD1. The material sequenced was peripheral blood, taken 28 days after the second AZD1222 dose. This chain's CDR3 is CASSDNPGQGNYEQYF. CDR3 nucleotide sequence: TGTGCCAGCAGTGATAACCCGGGACAGGGGAACTACGAGCAGTACTTC.